This T cell receptor (beta chain) was captured in a study of blood T cell repertoires in COVID-19. CDR1 and CDR2 (germline): SQVTM, ANQGSEA. The CDR3 loop spans 14 amino acids. The ends lost 3 bases at V and 7 bases at J; junction bases unmatched: 9. Repertoires were generated with immunoSEQ multiplex PCR, while TCRdb's copy carries only in-frame clones and drops some. Altogether around 83,000 clones are present, more than 70% being singletons, with the ten largest covering about 14%. V gene TRBV29-1 combines with J gene TRBJ1-3; 7 positions agree with TRBD1. Material for sequencing was peripheral blood. This receptor was taken from a woman in her 70s with acute or convalescent COVID-19. In nucleotides, the CDR3 is TGCAGCGTTGATCTAGGAGACAGGGCCAACACCATATATTTT. Translation gives CSVDLGDRANTIYF. The complete variable domain, with remaining parts taken from reference TRBV29-1 and TRBJ1-3, reads SAVISQKPSRDICQRGTSLTIQCQVDSQVTMMFWYRQQPGQSLTLIATANQGSEATYESGFVIDKFPISRPNLTFSTLTVSNMSPEDSSIYLCSVDLGDRANTIYFGEGSWLTVV.